Following are 27 T cell receptor beta chains from one sample sequenced in a study of blood T cell repertoires in COVID-19. Clones were read by immunoSEQ multiplex PCR, and TCRdb kept only the in-frame ones, dropping some. Of under 250,000 clones listed, 70% to 85% are singletons. What was sequenced was peripheral blood. The receptors here all came from a human donor in a cohort sampled during active COVID-19.

This sequence joins TRBV19 and TRBJ1-3; D gene unclear. This CDR3 has 14 amino acids. The V and J ends lost 3 bases and 0 bases respectively, with 6 bases between them. Germline V gene lookup returns CDR1 LNHDA and CDR2 SQIVND (reference sequence). The CDR3 is CASSIGSSGNTIYF. CDR3 sequence (DNA): TGTGCCAGTAGTATCGGGTCCTCTGGAAACACCATATATTTT.

There are a few counts of this clone. The chain uses TRBV7-9 and TRBJ2-7; 7 bases match TRBD1. The germline V gene encodes CDR1 SEHNR and CDR2 FQNEAQ (reference sequence). Trimming cost V 5 bases and J 7 bases; bases outside gene matches: 17. The CDR3 runs to 16 residues. The CDR3 loop is CASSHPTDRAIGEQYF. As DNA, the CDR3 is TGTGCCAGCAGCCACCCTACCGACAGGGCGATCGGGGAGCAGTACTTC. The entire variable domain, with the rest obtained from reference TRBV7-9 and TRBJ2-7, is as follows: DTGVSQNPRHKITKRGQNVTFRCDPISEHNRLYWYRQTLGQGPEFLTYFQNEAQLEKSRLLSDRFSAERPKGSFSTLEIQRTEQGDSAMYLCASSHPTDRAIGEQYFGPGTRLTVT.

V and J are TRBV11-2 and TRBJ2-1, with TRBD2 matching over 9 bases. Looked up from germline, CDR1 is SGHAT and CDR2 is FQNNGV. CDR3 size: 18 residues. Losses at the gene ends were 1 base for V and 4 bases for J; bases not matched to a gene: 11. CDR3 in DNA: TGTGCCAGCAGCTTAGCTCCATTAGCGGGAGTGGGTTACAATGAGCAGTTCTTC. Translated: CASSLAPLAGVGYNEQFF.

This chain links TRBV12-2 with TRBJ2-3; the D call of TRBD2 is as the table states it, not checked on the DNA. TRBV12-2 constitutes a pseudogene. This CDR3 contains 17 residues. CDR3: CASRPVGLAGRTDTQYF. The CDR3 DNA reads TGTGCAAGTCGCCCAGTTGGCCTAGCGGGACGCACAGATACGCAGTATTTT.

The V gene is TRBV5-1, the J gene TRBJ2-1; 8 nucleotides agree with TRBD2. The ends lost 1 base at V and 6 bases at J; junction bases unmatched: 6. The germline CDR1 and CDR2 sequences are SGHRS and YFSETQ. The CDR3 loop spans 15 amino acids. The DNA for the CDR3 is TGCGCCAGCAGCTTGACCGGGAGGGCGGGCAATGAGCAGTTCTTC. It is translated as CASSLTGRAGNEQFF.

The CDR3, as DNA: TGCGCCAGCAGCTTGGTATTAGCGGGAGGCGGAGGGAATGAGCAGTTCTTC. Translation gives CASSLVLAGGGGNEQFF. The chain joins TRBV5-1 to TRBJ2-1; 10 nucleotides agree with TRBD2. The CDR3 contains 17 residues. The J segment lost 7 bases and the V segment lost 0 bases, leaving 10 bases of the junction unmatched. Germline V gene lookup returns CDR1 SGHRS and CDR2 YFSETQ.

V is TRBV5-8 and J is TRBJ2-2; TRBD2 matches at 10 bases. Germline V gives CDR1 SGHTS, CDR2 YDEGEE. With V trimmed by 2 bases and J by 6 bases, 10 bases remained unmatched. The CDR3 length is 17 residues. The CDR3 nucleotides are TGTGCCAGCAGCTTACTAGCGGGGCCACAAGTCCCCGGGGAGCTGTTTTTT. This encodes CASSLLAGPQVPGELFF.

This chain's CDR3 is CASRKPGNSYEQYF. In DNA, the CDR3 is TGTGCCAGCAGGAAACCCGGTAACTCTTACGAGCAGTACTTC. This chain joins TRBV6-6 and TRBJ2-7; D not certain. Per the germline V gene, CDR1 is MNHNY and CDR2 is SVGAGI (reference sequence). This CDR3 has 14 amino acids. The ends were cut back, 6 bases at V and 4 bases at J, with 16 bases in the middle.

The chain joins TRBV5-1 to TRBJ2-2; D unresolved. The V gene lost 0 bases and the J gene lost 0 bases, with 6 bases spanning the gap. Germline CDR1 reads SGHRS; CDR2 reads YFSETQ. This CDR3 has 15 amino acids. CDR3 sequence: CASSLVATNTGELFF. Written as DNA, the CDR3 is TGCGCCAGCAGCTTGGTGGCCACGAACACCGGGGAGCTGTTTTTT. The full variable domain, with the rest looked up from reference TRBV5-1 and TRBJ2-2, is KAGVTQTPRYLIKTRGQQVTLSCSPISGHRSVSWYQQTPGQGLQFLFEYFSETQRNKGNFPGRFSGRQFSNSRSEMNVSTLELGDSALYLCASSLVATNTGELFFGEGSRLTVL.

The chain employs TRBV5-5 and TRBJ2-7; possibly TRBD2 for D (5 bases). Germline-derived CDR1 and CDR2 are SGHKS and YYEKEE (reference sequence). The CDR3 length is 15 residues. V shed 2 bases and J shed 1 base, with 13 bases lying between them. The CDR3 loop is CASSLGPGSSYEQYF. CDR3 sequence (DNA): TGTGCCAGCAGCTTAGGTCCGGGATCTTCCTACGAGCAGTACTTC.

In this sample, this clone turned up many times. This chain connects TRBV11-2 to TRBJ2-3; the match to TRBD2 covers 8 bases. Trimming cost V 5 bases and J 5 bases; bases outside gene matches: 12. CDR1 SGHAT and CDR2 FQNNGV come from the germline V gene. The length of the CDR3 is 16 residues. The CDR3 DNA sequence: TGTGCCAGCAGCCTCGGGGGGGGCAGGGGTAAAGATACGCAGTATTTT. Encoded protein: CASSLGGGRGKDTQYF.

The CDR3 region has the DNA TGTGCCAGCAGCTTAGGCCCGAGCTCCTACAATGAGCAGTTCTTC. Protein product: CASSLGPSSYNEQFF. The chain joins TRBV7-2 to TRBJ2-1; D remains unclear. V gave up 1 base and J gave up 0 bases, with 7 bases separating them. This CDR3 has 15 amino acids. Germline loops: CDR1 SGHTA, CDR2 FQGNSA. Filled out from reference TRBV7-2 and TRBJ2-1, the complete variable domain reads GAGVSQSPSNKVTEKGKDVELRCDPISGHTALYWYRQSLGQGLEFLIYFQGNSAPDKSGLPSDRFSAERTGGSVSTLTIQRTQQEDSAVYLCASSLGPSSYNEQFFGPGTRLTVL.

This chain uses TRBV19 with TRBJ1-2; 11 nucleotides agree with TRBD1. The CDR3 totals 16 residues. The junction had 9 bases not matched to a gene; V was cut back by 5 bases and J by 4 bases. Germline V gives CDR1 LNHDA, CDR2 SQIVND (reference sequence). The CDR3: CASSPRTGGSGYGYTF. CDR3 nucleotide sequence: TGTGCCAGTAGTCCCAGGACAGGGGGCAGTGGCTATGGCTACACCTTC.

This chain uses TRBV27 with TRBJ2-4, with 7 bases identical to TRBD2. After removal of 4 bases from V and 8 bases from J, the junction contained 8 bases not matched to a gene. The CDR3 totals 14 residues. CDR1 is MNHEY, CDR2 SMNVEV, per germline (reference sequence). For the CDR3, the DNA is TGTGCCAGCAGTTCTCGACTAGCTAATGACATTCAGTACTTC. Its protein is CASSSRLANDIQYF.

In DNA form, the CDR3 reads TGCGCCAGCAGTGAGTCTCGGGGCTCAGGGGGCAATCAGCCCCAGCATTTT. Protein sequence: CASSESRGSGGNQPQHF. The chain links TRBV10-1 to TRBJ1-5; a possible D gene is TRBD1 (6 bases). The germline V and J ends were trimmed by 0 bases and 2 bases, with 14 bases remaining between them. The germline V gene has CDR1 WNHNN and CDR2 SYGVQD (reference sequence). The CDR3 is 17 residues long.

J is TRBJ2-3 and V is TRBV19; 7 bases agree with TRBD1. V lost 6 bases to trimming and J lost 4 bases; unmatched junction nucleotides: 13. Germline V gene sequence: CDR1 LNHDA, CDR2 SQIVND (reference sequence). This CDR3 comprises 16 residues. The CDR3 is CASRASDRRWADTQYF. CDR3 nucleotide sequence: TGTGCCAGTAGGGCCTCGGACAGGCGGTGGGCAGATACGCAGTATTTT.

The chain links TRBV2 to TRBJ1-1; D gene unclear. The ends were cut back, 7 bases at V and 0 bases at J, with 9 bases in the middle. Germline assignment: CDR1 SNHLY and CDR2 FYNNEI. The CDR3 is 13 residues long. The CDR3 is CASNRELNTEAFF. The CDR3 DNA reads TGTGCCAGCAACCGGGAACTGAACACTGAAGCTTTCTTT.

The chain recombines TRBV18 with TRBJ1-1; unclear D gene. The V gene's germline CDR1 is KGHSH and CDR2 LQKENI. Trimming shortened V by 4 bases and J by 8 bases, and 11 bases separated the two germline ends. This CDR3 contains 12 residues. This CDR3 is CASSRRAEEAFF. In DNA form, the CDR3 reads TGTGCCAGCTCACGGCGAGCGGAAGAAGCTTTCTTT.

The rearrangement uses TRBV5-1 and TRBJ2-5, with D tentatively TRBD1 (5 bases). The CDR3 covers 15 residues. Looked up from germline, CDR1 is SGHRS and CDR2 is YFSETQ. V was shortened by 5 bases and J by 5 bases, with 19 bases between the two germline ends. The CDR3 reads CASSFSPRDLETQYF. The CDR3 bases are TGCGCCAGCAGTTTTTCCCCCAGGGATTTGGAGACCCAGTACTTC. Together with reference TRBV5-1 and TRBJ2-5, the CDR3 gives the full variable domain: KAGVTQTPRYLIKTRGQQVTLSCSPISGHRSVSWYQQTPGQGLQFLFEYFSETQRNKGNFPGRFSGRQFSNSRSEMNVSTLELGDSALYLCASSFSPRDLETQYFGPGTRLLVL.

The chain combines TRBV13 with TRBJ2-7; 9 nucleotides align to TRBD1. In germline, CDR1 is PRHDT, CDR2 FYEKMQ (reference sequence). The ends lost 5 bases at V and 6 bases at J; junction bases unmatched: 5. There are 13 residues in the CDR3. CDR3 sequence (DNA): TGTGCCAGCAGCCCAACAGGGGGCCTCGAGCAGTACTTC. This gives the protein CASSPTGGLEQYF. The variable domain in full, completed from reference TRBV13 and TRBJ2-7, reads AAGVIQSPRHLIKEKRETATLKCYPIPRHDTVYWYQQGPGQDPQFLISFYEKMQSDKGSIPDRFSAQQFSDYHSELNMSSLELGDSALYFCASSPTGGLEQYFGPGTRLTVT.

The rearrangement joins TRBV18 to TRBJ1-3; D not resolved. The CDR3 is made up of 15 amino acids. Germline V gene data show CDR1 as KGHSH and CDR2 as LQKENI. V was shortened by 3 bases and J by 1 base, with 10 bases between the two germline ends. The CDR3 reads CASSPREISGNTIYF. The CDR3, as DNA: TGTGCCAGCTCACCCCGCGAGATTTCTGGAAACACCATATATTTT.

The chain uses TRBV7-2 and TRBJ2-2, with 8 bases aligning to TRBD1. This CDR3 comprises 16 residues. The junction had 4 bases not matched to a gene; V was cut back by 1 base and J by 3 bases. The germline V gene encodes CDR1 SGHTA and CDR2 FQGNSA. This CDR3 reads CASSLVAGGDTGELFF. The CDR3 DNA reads TGTGCCAGCAGCTTAGTGGCAGGGGGCGACACCGGGGAGCTGTTTTTT.

The chain recombines TRBV5-5 with TRBJ2-1; 8 nucleotides line up with TRBD2. CDR1 and CDR2 from the germline V gene are SGHKS and YYEKEE (reference sequence). J was trimmed by 4 bases and V by 0 bases; bases with no gene match: 9. The CDR3 totals 17 residues. As DNA, the CDR3 is TGTGCCAGCAGCTTGGCGAGCGGGAGTACCCGTTACAATGAGCAGTTCTTC. Translated: CASSLASGSTRYNEQFF.

This chain uses TRBV19 with TRBJ2-7, with 13 bases lining up with TRBD2. CDR1 is LNHDA and CDR2 is SQIVND in the germline V gene (reference sequence). V shed 4 bases and J 5 bases; nucleotides not matched to a gene: 5. The CDR3 runs 15 residues. CDR3 nucleotides: TGTGCCAGTAGTAAGGGGACTAGCGGGAACCACGAGCAGTACTTC. Translation: CASSKGTSGNHEQYF.

This clone has only a few counts. This rearrangement joins TRBV7-9 to TRBJ2-1; D perhaps matches TRBD2 (5 bases). The CDR3 contains 16 residues. The V end was cut by 8 bases, the J end by 2 bases, with 19 bases between. CDR1 SEHNR and CDR2 FQNEAQ come from the germline V gene (reference sequence). The CDR3: CASRPLSGSPYNEQFF. The DNA for the CDR3 is TGTGCCAGCCGCCCCCTTTCGGGAAGTCCCTACAATGAGCAGTTCTTC.

V usage is TRBV28 and J usage is TRBJ1-2; TRBD1 is a possible D gene (5 bases). Between the trimmed V and J ends, which lost 5 bases and 5 bases, there was a span of 15 bases. The CDR3 is 14 residues long. Germline V gives CDR1 MDHEN, CDR2 SYDVKM. The CDR3 loop is CASSLTGVPYGYTF. CDR3 DNA: TGTGCCAGCAGTCTAACAGGCGTTCCTTATGGCTACACCTTC.

The chain has TRBV7-2 and TRBJ2-1; 9 positions agree with TRBD1. CDR1 and CDR2 from the germline V gene are SGHTA and FQGNSA. V gave up 2 bases and J gave up 7 bases; unmatched junction bases: 3. This CDR3 contains 14 residues. The CDR3 region is CASSLRGQGNEQFF. CDR3 DNA sequence: TGTGCCAGCAGCTTACGGGGACAGGGAAATGAGCAGTTCTTC.